The 20 T cell receptor beta chains in this list originate from one sample, sequenced in a study of beta chain features in type 1 diabetes. Since all of the isolated RNA was reverse transcribed, expressed TCRB transcripts were what got sequenced. This table comes from immunoSEQ multiplex PCR, and its TCRdb copy is limited to in-frame clones, with some not included. Here the sample spans 160,000 or so clones, approximately 9% being singletons. The sample comprised central memory CD4+ T cells from blood. These receptors all come from a woman aged 18-29 years in good health.

V and J are TRBV5-8 and TRBJ2-7, with D possibly being TRBD1 (6 bases). Germline V lookup: CDR1 SGHTS, CDR2 YDEGEE. Trimming left V 0 bases short and J 1 base short, with 11 bases between. This CDR3 has 15 amino acids. CDR3 coding DNA: TGTGCCAGCAGCTTGGCCATACAGGGTTCCTACGAGCAGTACTTC. Translation: CASSLAIQGSYEQYF.

CDR3 residues: CASSKDVRHQETQYF. The CDR3 DNA is TGTGCCAGCAGCAAAGATGTGCGGCACCAAGAGACCCAGTACTTC. The chain recombines TRBV21-1 with TRBJ2-5; TRBD2 was called by the table and not checked on the DNA. TRBV21-1 is reported as a pseudogene. The CDR3 contains 15 residues.

This clone was observed a handful of times. The chain combines TRBV7-9 with TRBJ2-5; D is unresolved. Germline CDR1 and CDR2: SEHNR and FQNEAQ (reference sequence). V lost 8 bases to trimming and J lost 2 bases, with 12 bases between them. The CDR3 runs 13 residues. In DNA form, the CDR3 reads TGTGCCAGCGCCCGACAACCTCAAGAGACCCAGTACTTC. It yields the protein CASARQPQETQYF.

This clone appeared a few times. The chain employs TRBV5-6 and TRBJ1-2; possibly TRBD1 for D (5 bases). CDR1 SGHDT and CDR2 YYEEEE come from the germline V gene. The CDR3 sequence is 12 residues long. Trimming pared 7 bases from V and 8 bases from J, leaving 15 bases between. The CDR3 spells CASFLQGNGYTF. CDR3 sequence (DNA): TGTGCCAGCTTCTTGCAGGGTAACGGCTACACCTTC.

This clone occurred a few times. This chain joins TRBV30 and TRBJ2-1; 7 bases line up with TRBD2. Germline V gene data show CDR1 as GTSNPN and CDR2 as SVGIG (reference sequence). Trimming removed 5 bases from V and 7 bases from J; junction bases left unmatched: 2. The CDR3 is made up of 11 amino acids. CDR3 region: CAWVGGNEQFF. In nucleotides, the CDR3 is TGTGCCTGGGTGGGGGGGAATGAGCAGTTCTTC.

The genes are TRBV11-2 and TRBJ1-5; 7 bases map to TRBD1. This CDR3 has 14 amino acids. Per the germline V gene, CDR1 is SGHAT and CDR2 is FQNNGV. J lost 5 bases, V lost 5 bases, and 6 bases had no gene match. CDR3 coding DNA: TGTGCCAGCAGCCTAGGGACAGCCGATCAGCCCCAGCATTTT. This encodes CASSLGTADQPQHF. The full variable domain, rest sourced from reference TRBV11-2 and TRBJ1-5, is EAGVAQSPRYKIIEKRQSVAFWCNPISGHATLYWYQQILGQGPKLLIQFQNNGVVDDSQLPKDRFSAERLKGVDSTLKIQPAKLEDSAVYLCASSLGTADQPQHFGDGTRLSIL.

V and J are TRBV6-6 and TRBJ2-3, with TRBD1 matching 9 bases. Germline assignment: CDR1 MNHNY and CDR2 SVGAGI (reference sequence). J was trimmed by 6 bases and V by 4 bases; bases with no gene match: 8. The CDR3 contains 15 residues. Written as DNA, the CDR3 is TGTGCCAGCAGTTCCGGACAGGGGCTAGGGGATACGCAGTATTTT. Translating it yields CASSSGQGLGDTQYF.

The chain uses TRBV5-1 and TRBJ2-1; 8 bases line up with TRBD2. Germline-derived CDR1 and CDR2 are SGHRS and YFSETQ. The CDR3 contains 14 residues. V trimming: 4 bases; J trimming: 1 base; junction bases outside the gene matches: 1. The DNA of the CDR3 is TGCGCCAGCAGCCAGCGGGGGTCCTACAATGAGCAGTTCTTC. Encoded protein: CASSQRGSYNEQFF.

Only a few counts were recorded for this clone. This rearrangement joins TRBV14 to TRBJ1-1, with a tentative D call TRBD1 (5 bases). V lost 4 bases to trimming and J lost 1 base, with 7 bases between them. Looked up from germline, CDR1 is SGHDN and CDR2 is FVKESK. This CDR3 contains 13 residues. Written as DNA, the CDR3 is TGTGCCAGCAGCCGTGGGGCGAACACTGAAGCTTTCTTT. It encodes CASSRGANTEAFF.

The V call is TRBV30, the J call TRBJ1-5; no firm D call. The CDR3 is 15 residues long. Germline V lookup: CDR1 GTSNPN, CDR2 SVGIG (reference sequence). V lost 2 bases and J 5 bases, leaving 16 bases between the germline ends. This CDR3 reads CAWSQLAGYDQPQHF. Here the CDR3 DNA reads TGTGCCTGGAGTCAGTTGGCGGGGTATGATCAGCCCCAGCATTTT.

This clone has more than one count but fewer than ten. The chain is built from TRBV4-1 and TRBJ2-1, with D maybe TRBD1 (5 bases). Germline loops: CDR1 MGHRA, CDR2 YSYEKL. With 2 bases removed from V and 7 bases from J, the gap between germline ends came to 9 bases. The CDR3 covers 13 residues. The CDR3 spells CASSQQGSNEQFF. The CDR3 nucleotides read TGCGCCAGCAGCCAACAGGGAAGTAATGAGCAGTTCTTC.

The chain carries TRBV9 and TRBJ2-1; tentatively, D is TRBD2 (6 bases). Germline CDR1 and CDR2: SGDLS and YYNGEE. Trimming left V 6 bases short and J 5 bases short, with 15 bases between. This CDR3 region has 14 residues. CDR3: CASTPGTFHNEQFF. CDR3 coding DNA: TGTGCCAGCACACCCGGGACTTTCCACAATGAGCAGTTCTTC. The full variable domain, its missing parts supplied by reference TRBV9 and TRBJ2-1, is DSGVTQTPKHLITATGQRVTLRCSPRSGDLSVYWYQQSLDQGLQFLIQYYNGEERAKGNILERFSAQQFPDLHSELNLSSLELGDSALYFCASTPGTFHNEQFFGPGTRLTVL.

This chain connects TRBV11-2 to TRBJ2-3, with 9 bases aligning to TRBD2. CDR3 length: 15 residues. CDR1 is SGHAT, CDR2 FQNNGV, per germline. The trim removed 4 bases at V and 3 bases at J, leaving 5 bases unmatched. This CDR3 is CASSSRAGGTDTQYF. DNA of the CDR3: TGTGCCAGCAGCTCCCGAGCGGGAGGTACAGATACGCAGTATTTT.

The table lists this clone with a few counts. For the CDR3, the DNA is TGCGCCAGCAGCCAGCGAGGGCCCAAAAACATTCAGTACTTC. It codes for CASSQRGPKNIQYF. The V and J genes are TRBV5-1 and TRBJ2-4, with a possible D match to TRBD2 (5 bases). The germline V gene has CDR1 SGHRS and CDR2 YFSETQ. The CDR3 totals 14 residues. Trimming cost V 4 bases and J 2 bases, with 10 bases left between them.

The rearrangement links TRBV27 to TRBJ2-7; no reliable D call. The CDR3 runs 16 residues. Trimming shortened V by 5 bases and J by 0 bases, and 17 bases separated the two germline ends. Germline values: CDR1 MNHEY, CDR2 SMNVEV (reference sequence). CDR3 coding DNA: TGTGCCAGCAGTCCTAACCCGACAACCCTCTCCTACGAGCAGTACTTC. Translating it yields CASSPNPTTLSYEQYF.

J is TRBJ1-1 and V is TRBV2; D perhaps matches TRBD1 (6 bases). CDR1 is SNHLY, CDR2 FYNNEI, per germline. CDR3 length equals 14 residues. Trimming took 3 bases from V and 6 from J, leaving 14 bases between them. CDR3 loop: CASSEEGGFSEAFF. CDR3 nucleotides: TGTGCCAGCAGTGAGGAGGGGGGGTTCTCTGAAGCTTTCTTT.

This clone was detected a few times. The chain couples TRBV2 to TRBJ2-1; 8 nucleotides agree with TRBD1. The CDR3 extends over 14 amino acids. Germline CDR1 is SNHLY and CDR2 is FYNNEI. Losses at the gene ends were 5 bases for V and 14 bases for J; bases not matched to a gene: 14. The CDR3 nucleotides are TGTGCCAGCAGTTCCGCCCTAGGACAGGGAAGAAAGTTCTTC. Its translation is CASSSALGQGRKFF.

This clone was seen more than once but under ten times. The rearrangement links TRBV14 to TRBJ2-1; a possible D gene is TRBD2 (5 bases). Trimming left V 1 base short and J 8 bases short, with 6 bases between. Germline V gives CDR1 SGHDN, CDR2 FVKESK. This CDR3 comprises 12 residues. In nucleotides, the CDR3 is TGTGCCAGCAGCCAAGCGAGGGATGAGCAGTTCTTC. Protein: CASSQARDEQFF.

The J gene is TRBJ1-2, the V gene TRBV30; no reliable D call. V was shortened by 2 bases and J by 4 bases, with 8 bases between the two germline ends. Germline V CDR1 and CDR2: GTSNPN, SVGIG (reference sequence). The CDR3 length is 12 residues. This chain's CDR3 is CAWSTTAYGYTF. DNA of the CDR3: TGTGCCTGGAGTACTACGGCCTATGGCTACACCTTC. Supplemented by reference TRBV30 and TRBJ1-2, the full variable domain reads SQTIHQWPATLVQPVGSPLSLECTVEGTSNPNLYWYRQAAGRGLQLLFYSVGIGQISSEVPQNLSASRPQDRQFILSSKKLLLSDSGFYLCAWSTTAYGYTFGSGTRLTVV.

This clone was observed a handful of times. This chain uses TRBV7-2 with TRBJ1-2, with TRBD1 matching 7 bases. CDR1 and CDR2 (germline): SGHTA, FQGNSA. The CDR3 covers 13 residues. The trim removed 6 bases at V and 6 bases at J, leaving 7 bases unmatched. The CDR3 nucleotides are TGTGCCAGCAGGCAGACAGGGCCGCATGGCTACACCTTC. It encodes CASRQTGPHGYTF.